Following are 11 T cell receptor beta chains from one sample sequenced in a study of blood T cell repertoires in COVID-19. Sequencing was performed with immunoSEQ multiplex PCR; in TCRdb, only in-frame clones are kept and a portion is missing. The sample contains roughly 200,000 clones, around four fifths of which appear only once. Material for sequencing was peripheral blood. The receptors shown here come from a woman of 80 years or more with COVID-19, enrolled during active disease.

This clone was counted once. The chain joins TRBV12-3 or TRBV12-4 to TRBJ1-3, with D hard to call. CDR3 length: 13 residues. The V gene lost 5 bases and the J gene lost 0 bases, with 5 bases spanning the gap. In nucleotides, the CDR3 is TGTGCCAGCAGTCAAATCTCTGGAAACACCATATATTTT. Residues: CASSQISGNTIYF.

The genes are TRBV29-1 and TRBJ2-5; TRBD1 aligns across 11 bases. The germline V gene has CDR1 SQVTM and CDR2 ANQGSEA. Trimming at V came to 6 bases and at J to 2 bases, leaving 5 bases not matched to a gene. The CDR3 is made up of 14 amino acids. The CDR3 nucleotides read TGCAGCGTGGGACAGGGGGAGAAGCAAGAGACCCAGTACTTC. Protein product: CSVGQGEKQETQYF.

The rearrangement uses TRBV2 and TRBJ2-7, with 7 bases identical to TRBD2. This CDR3 is 15 amino acids long. Unmatched junction bases numbered 9, after V lost 3 bases and J lost 4 bases. Germline loops: CDR1 SNHLY, CDR2 FYNNEI. For the CDR3, the DNA is TGTGCCAGCAGTGAGGGGGGGGTTTGGAATTACGAGCAGTACTTC. It specifies CASSEGGVWNYEQYF.

J is TRBJ2-7 and V is TRBV3-1 (or the pseudogene TRBV3-2); the match to TRBD2 covers 12 bases. The junction had 5 bases not matched to a gene; V was cut back by 2 bases and J by 3 bases. Germline CDR1 and CDR2: LGHDT and YNNKEL (reference sequence). CDR3 length equals 16 residues. The CDR3 here is CASSQTILAGGYEQYF. The CDR3 nucleotides read TGTGCCAGCAGCCAAACCATACTAGCGGGGGGCTACGAGCAGTACTTC.

The chain combines TRBV9 with TRBJ2-1; the match to TRBD2 covers 8 bases. Germline CDR1 SGDLS, CDR2 YYNGEE. The CDR3 sequence is 19 residues long. J gave up 0 bases and V 1 base, and 12 bases lay outside the gene matches. CDR3 residues: CASSVTGSGVQSSYNEQFF. CDR3 in DNA: TGTGCCAGCAGCGTAACAGGTAGCGGGGTCCAGAGCTCCTACAATGAGCAGTTCTTC.

The CDR3 region is CASSQPPGQRSNATNEKLFF. CDR3 sequence (DNA): TGCGCCAGCAGTCAGCCCCCGGGACAGCGTTCAAACGCAACTAATGAAAAACTGTTTTTT. This chain links TRBV23-1 with TRBJ1-4; 7 nucleotides align to TRBD1. TRBV23-1 counts as an open reading frame of uncertain function. V dropped 3 bases and J dropped 0; count of bases not matched to a gene: 16. The length of the CDR3 is 20 residues.

The rearrangement uses TRBV20-1 and TRBJ2-2, with TRBD1 matching 8 bases. Germline CDR1 and CDR2: DFQATT and SNEGSKA (reference sequence). J lost 3 bases, V lost 3 bases, and 12 bases had no gene match. The CDR3 contains 17 residues. CDR3 sequence: CSASFAGGPPDTGELFF. The CDR3 DNA reads TGCAGTGCTAGTTTCGCAGGGGGCCCCCCGGACACCGGGGAGCTGTTTTTT.

J is TRBJ2-2 and V is TRBV27; 9 bases match TRBD1. J lost 3 bases, V lost 5 bases, and 10 bases had no gene match. The CDR3 runs to 17 residues. The germline gives CDR1 MNHEY, CDR2 SMNVEV (reference sequence). CDR3: CASSPYRDRVDTGELFF. The CDR3 region has the DNA TGTGCCAGCAGTCCCTACCGGGACAGGGTCGACACCGGGGAGCTGTTTTTT.

The chain combines TRBV7-2 with TRBJ2-5; 7 bases fit TRBD1. Germline lookup yields CDR1 SGHTA and CDR2 FQGNSA. The ends lost 2 bases at V and 1 base at J; junction bases unmatched: 4. The CDR3 sequence is 15 residues long. CDR3 nucleotide sequence: TGTGCCAGCAGCTTAATGGGACAGCCCCAAGAGACCCAGTACTTC. Amino acids: CASSLMGQPQETQYF.

The chain joins TRBV3-1 (or the pseudogene TRBV3-2) to TRBJ1-1, with D uncertain. The CDR3 contains 12 residues. Trimming took off 2 bases at V and 9 bases at J, with 10 bases between the two ends. Germline V gives CDR1 LGHDT, CDR2 YNNKEL (reference sequence). CDR3 region: CASSQTEKQAFF. The CDR3 DNA follows: TGTGCCAGCAGCCAAACCGAGAAACAAGCTTTCTTT.

The chain links TRBV28 to TRBJ1-2; D is perhaps TRBD1 (5 bases). V was pared by 5 bases and J by 4 bases, with 11 bases between. Germline lookup yields CDR1 MDHEN and CDR2 SYDVKM. The length of the CDR3 is 13 residues. The CDR3 bases are TGTGCCAGCAGTCTAAGACAGACCTATGGCTACACCTTC. Translating it yields CASSLRQTYGYTF.